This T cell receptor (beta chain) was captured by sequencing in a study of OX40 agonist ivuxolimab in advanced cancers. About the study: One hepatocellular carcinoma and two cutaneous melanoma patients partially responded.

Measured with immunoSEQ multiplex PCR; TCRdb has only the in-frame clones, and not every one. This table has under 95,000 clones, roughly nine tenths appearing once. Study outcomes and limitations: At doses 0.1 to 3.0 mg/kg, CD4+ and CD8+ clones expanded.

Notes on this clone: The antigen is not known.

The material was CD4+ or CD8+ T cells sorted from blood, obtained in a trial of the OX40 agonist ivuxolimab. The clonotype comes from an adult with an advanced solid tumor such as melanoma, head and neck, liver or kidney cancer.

CDR3 in DNA: TGTGCCAGCAGTCGGTACCAGGGAAGCGAAAAACTGTTTTTT. Translating gives CASSRYQGSEKLFF. This chain joins TRBV6-6 and TRBJ1-4, with D perhaps TRBD1 (5 bases). Germline V gives CDR1 MNHNY, CDR2 SVGAGI (reference sequence). Deletions cut 5 bases from V and 8 bases from J, with 15 bases between. The CDR3 totals 14 residues.